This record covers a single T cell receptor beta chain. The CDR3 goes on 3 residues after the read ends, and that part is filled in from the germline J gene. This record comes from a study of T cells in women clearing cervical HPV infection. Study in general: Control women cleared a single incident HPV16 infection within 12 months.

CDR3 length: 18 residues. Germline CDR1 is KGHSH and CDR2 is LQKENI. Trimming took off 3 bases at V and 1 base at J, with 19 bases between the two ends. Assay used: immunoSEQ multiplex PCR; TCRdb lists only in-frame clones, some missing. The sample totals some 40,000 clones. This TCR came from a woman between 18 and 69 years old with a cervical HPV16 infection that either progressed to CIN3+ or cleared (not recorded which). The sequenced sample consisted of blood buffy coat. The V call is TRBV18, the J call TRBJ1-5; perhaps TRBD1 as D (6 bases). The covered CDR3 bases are TGTGCCAGCTCACCTAGGTTGGTGACAGGTGGGAGCAATCAGCCC. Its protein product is CASSPRLVTGGSNQP. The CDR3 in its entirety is CASSPRLVTGGSNQPQHF.